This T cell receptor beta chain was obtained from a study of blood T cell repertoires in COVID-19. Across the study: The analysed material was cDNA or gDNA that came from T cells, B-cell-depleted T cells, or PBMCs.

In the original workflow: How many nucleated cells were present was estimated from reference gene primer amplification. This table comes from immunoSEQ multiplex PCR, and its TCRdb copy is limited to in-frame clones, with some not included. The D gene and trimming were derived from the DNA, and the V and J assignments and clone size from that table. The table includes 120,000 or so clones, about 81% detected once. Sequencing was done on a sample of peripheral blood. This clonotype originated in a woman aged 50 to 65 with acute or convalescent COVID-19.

This chain's CDR3 is CACSGTLTDTQYF. The DNA of the CDR3 is TGTGCCTGCTCCGGGACACTAACAGATACGCAGTATTTT. The chain is built from TRBV30 and TRBJ2-3, with D possibly matching TRBD1 (6 bases). V shed 6 bases and J shed 3 bases, with 13 bases lying between them. CDR1 is GTSNPN, CDR2 SVGIG, per germline (reference sequence). The CDR3 contains 13 residues.